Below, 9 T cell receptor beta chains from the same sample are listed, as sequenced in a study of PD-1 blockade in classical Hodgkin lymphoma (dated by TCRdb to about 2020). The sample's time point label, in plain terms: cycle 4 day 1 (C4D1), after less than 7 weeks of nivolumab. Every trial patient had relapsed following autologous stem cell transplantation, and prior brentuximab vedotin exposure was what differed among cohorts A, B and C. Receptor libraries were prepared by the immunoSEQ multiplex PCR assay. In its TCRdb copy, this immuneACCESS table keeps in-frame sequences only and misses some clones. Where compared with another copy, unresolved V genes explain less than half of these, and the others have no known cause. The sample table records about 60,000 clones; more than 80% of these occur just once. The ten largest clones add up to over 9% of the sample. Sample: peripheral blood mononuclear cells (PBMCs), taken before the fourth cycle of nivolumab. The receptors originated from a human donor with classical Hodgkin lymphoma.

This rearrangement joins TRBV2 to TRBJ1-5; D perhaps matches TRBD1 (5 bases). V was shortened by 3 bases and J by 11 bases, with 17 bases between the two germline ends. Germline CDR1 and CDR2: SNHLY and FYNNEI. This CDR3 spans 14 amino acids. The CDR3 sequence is CASSDRQLTPAQHF. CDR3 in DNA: TGTGCCAGCAGTGATCGACAGCTCACTCCAGCCCAGCATTTT.

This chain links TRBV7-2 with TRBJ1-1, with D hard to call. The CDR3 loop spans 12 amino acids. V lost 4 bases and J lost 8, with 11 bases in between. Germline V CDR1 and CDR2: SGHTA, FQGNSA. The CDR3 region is CASSSHSREAFF. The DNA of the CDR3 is TGTGCCAGCAGCTCTCACTCAAGGGAAGCTTTCTTT.

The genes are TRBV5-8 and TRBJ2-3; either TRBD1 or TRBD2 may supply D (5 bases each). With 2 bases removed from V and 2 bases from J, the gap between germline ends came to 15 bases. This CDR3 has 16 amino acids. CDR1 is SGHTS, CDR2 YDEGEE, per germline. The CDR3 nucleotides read TGTGCCAGCAGCTTAAATTCGGGGCGATTCACAGATACGCAGTATTTT. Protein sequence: CASSLNSGRFTDTQYF.

The CDR3 DNA follows: TGTGCCAGCAGCTTGGACAGGGAAGATGGGCCCTATGGCTACACCTTC. This gives the protein CASSLDREDGPYGYTF. V and J are TRBV11-2 and TRBJ1-2; TRBD1 matches 8 bases. The CDR3 loop spans 16 amino acids. The J segment lost 4 bases and the V segment lost 3 bases, leaving 10 bases of the junction unmatched. Germline CDR1 reads SGHAT; CDR2 reads FQNNGV.

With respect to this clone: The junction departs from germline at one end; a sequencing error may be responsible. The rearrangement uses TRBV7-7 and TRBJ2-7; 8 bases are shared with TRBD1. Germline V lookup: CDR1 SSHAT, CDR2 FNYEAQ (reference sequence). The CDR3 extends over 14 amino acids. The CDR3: CASSLGTGSYEQYF. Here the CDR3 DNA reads TGTGCTAGCAGCTTGGGGACAGGATCCTACGAGCAGTACTTC.

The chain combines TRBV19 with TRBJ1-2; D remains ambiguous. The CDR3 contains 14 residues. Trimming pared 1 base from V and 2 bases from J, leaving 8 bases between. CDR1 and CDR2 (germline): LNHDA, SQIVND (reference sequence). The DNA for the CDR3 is TGTGCCAGTAGTATAGGGGCCACGAACTATGGCTACACCTTC. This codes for CASSIGATNYGYTF.

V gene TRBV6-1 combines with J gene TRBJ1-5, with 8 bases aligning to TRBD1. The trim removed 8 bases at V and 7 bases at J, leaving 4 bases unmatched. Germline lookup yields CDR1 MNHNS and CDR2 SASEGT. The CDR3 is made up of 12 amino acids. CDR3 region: CASRQGRQPQHF. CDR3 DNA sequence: TGTGCCAGCCGACAGGGGCGCCAGCCCCAGCATTTT.

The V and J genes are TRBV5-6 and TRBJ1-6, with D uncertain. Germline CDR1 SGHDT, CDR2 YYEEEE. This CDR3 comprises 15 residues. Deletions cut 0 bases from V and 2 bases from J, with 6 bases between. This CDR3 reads CASSLVTAYNSPLHF. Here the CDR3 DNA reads TGTGCCAGCAGCTTGGTAACAGCCTATAATTCACCCCTCCACTTT.

In DNA form, the CDR3 reads TGCGCCAGCAGCTCCCGGGAAGCGGAGACGATCAACACCGGGGAGCTGTTTTTT. Translated: CASSSREAETINTGELFF. V is TRBV5-1 and J is TRBJ2-2, with D possibly being TRBD2 (5 bases). V lost 3 bases and J lost 2, with 20 bases in between. The CDR3 sequence is 18 residues long. Germline V gene data show CDR1 as SGHRS and CDR2 as YFSETQ.